Presented here are 14 T cell receptor beta chains from one specimen sequenced in a study of Ad26.COV2.S vaccination and SARS-CoV-2 variants. The treatment is: around 19 received Ad26.COV2.S at low or high dose, single or two shots; about 5 received placebo; per-sample allocation not given. At day 63 after the first vaccine or placebo injection, samples were drawn. Repertoires were generated with immunoSEQ multiplex PCR, while TCRdb's copy carries only in-frame clones and drops some. The sample lists roughly 700,000 clones, more than 70% occurring once. Material: peripheral blood, obtained in a trial of Ad26.COV2.S vaccine versus placebo. The receptors derive from a person aged 18-65 years who received the Ad26.COV2.S COVID-19 vaccine or a placebo.

The chain uses TRBV11-2 and TRBJ2-7; 7 nucleotides line up with TRBD2. The V and J ends lost 3 bases and 10 bases, in that order; junction bases with no gene match: 6. Germline CDR1 and CDR2: SGHAT and FQNNGV. The CDR3 is 12 amino acids. The CDR3 is CASSLGGFSQYF. In nucleotides, the CDR3 is TGTGCCAGCAGCTTGGGGGGGTTCAGCCAGTACTTC.

This chain uses TRBV6-6 with TRBJ2-7, with D perhaps matching TRBD2 (7 bases). Germline V CDR1 and CDR2: MNHNY, SVGAGI (reference sequence). V was pared by 7 bases and J by 5 bases, with 21 bases between. The CDR3 consists of 15 residues. CDR3 residues: CASTSSRGGVNEQYF. CDR3 bases: TGTGCCAGCACCTCCAGTAGGGGGGGCGTCAACGAGCAGTACTTC.

The gene calls are TRBV4-1 and TRBJ1-4, with D hard to call. Germline assignment: CDR1 MGHRA and CDR2 YSYEKL. V was shortened by 0 bases and J by 8 bases, with 13 bases between the two germline ends. CDR3 length: 15 residues. The CDR3 nucleotides are TGCGCCAGCAGCCAAGACTGGACCATTAGGGAAAAACTGTTTTTT. Amino acids: CASSQDWTIREKLFF.

CDR3 in amino acids: CSGQGLSGNTIYF. The CDR3 region has the DNA TGCAGCGGACAGGGACTCTCTGGAAACACCATATATTTT. The rearrangement links TRBV29-1 to TRBJ1-3; 7 bases map to TRBD1. Germline loops: CDR1 SQVTM, CDR2 ANQGSEA. CDR3 length: 13 residues. The V segment lost 7 bases and the J segment 0 bases; nucleotides outside the gene matches: 3.

V and J are TRBV5-1 and TRBJ2-7; the match to TRBD1 covers 9 bases. Germline V gives CDR1 SGHRS, CDR2 YFSETQ. This CDR3 region has 15 residues. After removal of 4 bases from V and 3 bases from J, the junction contained 8 bases not matched to a gene. CDR3 in DNA: TGCGCCAGCAGCCTCGGACAGGGGTGGTACTACGAGCAGTACTTC. It codes for CASSLGQGWYYEQYF.

The chain couples TRBV27 to TRBJ1-1, with TRBD1 matching 8 bases. The ends lost 5 bases at V and 1 base at J; junction bases unmatched: 15. This CDR3 comprises 18 residues. Germline CDR1 is MNHEY and CDR2 is SMNVEV (reference sequence). The CDR3 loop reads CASSPPRDRFTPNTEAFF. CDR3 coding DNA: TGTGCCAGCAGTCCACCCCGGGACAGGTTTACTCCGAACACTGAAGCTTTCTTT.

The V gene is TRBV29-1, the J gene TRBJ2-2, with D possibly being TRBD2 (5 bases). Germline-derived CDR1 and CDR2 are SQVTM and ANQGSEA. The CDR3 totals 13 residues. The V end lost 7 bases, the J end lost 2 bases, and 11 bases lay between the germline ends. The CDR3 region is CSALGSNTGELFF. CDR3 bases: TGCAGCGCCCTAGGGAGTAACACCGGGGAGCTGTTTTTT.

This chain joins TRBV29-1 and TRBJ2-7; TRBD1 matches 8 bases. The trim removed 6 bases at V and 2 bases at J, leaving 9 bases unmatched. The V gene's germline CDR1 is SQVTM and CDR2 ANQGSEA. This CDR3 has 14 amino acids. As DNA, the CDR3 is TGCAGCGTCCAAGGGCAGGGGGCCACCTACGAGCAGTACTTC. Protein sequence: CSVQGQGATYEQYF.

This rearrangement joins TRBV6-2 or TRBV6-3 to TRBJ1-5; D is uncertain. V shed 2 bases and J shed 1 base, with 9 bases lying between them. Germline assignment: CDR1 MNHEY and CDR2 SVGEGT. There are 15 residues in the CDR3. The CDR3 region has the DNA TGTGCCAGCAGTTACCCTGACAACAGCAATCAGCCCCAGCATTTT. Translating gives CASSYPDNSNQPQHF.

The V and J genes are TRBV10-2 and TRBJ2-7; weak D call: TRBD2 (5 bases). The length of the CDR3 is 13 residues. V lost 0 bases, J lost 3 bases, and 6 bases lay in between. Germline values: CDR1 WSHSY, CDR2 SAAADI. CDR3 in DNA: TGCGCCAGCAGTGAGTCCGGGGACTACGAGCAGTACTTC. Translating gives CASSESGDYEQYF.

V is TRBV10-2 and J is TRBJ2-3; 7 bases match TRBD2. CDR3 size: 14 residues. Trimming at V came to 4 bases and at J to 1 base, leaving 2 bases not matched to a gene. In germline, CDR1 is WSHSY, CDR2 SAAADI. CDR3 sequence: CASSVAGGTDTQYF. The CDR3 region has the DNA TGCGCCAGCAGTGTTGCGGGAGGCACAGATACGCAGTATTTT.

The chain carries TRBV6-2 or TRBV6-3 and TRBJ2-7, with 7 bases that match TRBD1. Losses at the gene ends were 2 bases for V and 6 bases for J; bases not matched to a gene: 7. CDR1 is MNHEY, CDR2 SVGEGT, per germline. The CDR3 is 14 residues long. The CDR3, as DNA: TGTGCCAGCAGTTACGCGAGGACAGGCCTCGAGCAGTACTTC. It yields the protein CASSYARTGLEQYF.

The chain recombines TRBV7-9 with TRBJ2-5; the match to TRBD2 covers 10 bases. The CDR3 extends over 16 amino acids. The V gene end was trimmed by 1 base and the J gene end by 3 bases; junction bases not matched to a gene: 5. Germline V CDR1 and CDR2: SEHNR, FQNEAQ (reference sequence). The CDR3 reads CASSLVGTSGKETQYF. DNA of the CDR3: TGTGCCAGCAGCTTAGTCGGTACTAGCGGGAAAGAGACCCAGTACTTC.

This rearrangement joins TRBV12-3 or TRBV12-4 to TRBJ2-7, with D unclear. This CDR3 is built from 13 residues. V gave up 6 bases and J gave up 0 bases, with 9 bases separating them. Written as DNA, the CDR3 is TGTGCCAGCAGGCCGGATAGCTCCTACGAGCAGTACTTC. Residues: CASRPDSSYEQYF.